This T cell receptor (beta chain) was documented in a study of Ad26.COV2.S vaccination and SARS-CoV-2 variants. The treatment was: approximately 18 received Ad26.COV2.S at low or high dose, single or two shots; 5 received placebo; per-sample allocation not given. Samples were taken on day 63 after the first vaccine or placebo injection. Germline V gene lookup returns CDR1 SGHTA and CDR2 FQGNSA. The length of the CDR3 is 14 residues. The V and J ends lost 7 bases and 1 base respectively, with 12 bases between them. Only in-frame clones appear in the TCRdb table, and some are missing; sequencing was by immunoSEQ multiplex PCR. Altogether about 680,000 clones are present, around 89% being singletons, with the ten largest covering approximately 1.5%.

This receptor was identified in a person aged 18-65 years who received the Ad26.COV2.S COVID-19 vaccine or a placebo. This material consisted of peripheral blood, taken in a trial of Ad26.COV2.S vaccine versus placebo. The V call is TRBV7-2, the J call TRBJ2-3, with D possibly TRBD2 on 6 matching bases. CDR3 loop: CASKPSEGTDTQYF. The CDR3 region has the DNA TGTGCCAGCAAGCCTAGCGAGGGCACAGATACGCAGTATTTT.